This T cell receptor beta chain was documented in a study of blood T cell repertoires in COVID-19. The overall study: Some COVID-19 samples were acute and others convalescent; all came from the United States, Italy and Spain. PBMCs, B-cell-depleted T cells, or T cells were the source of the cDNA or gDNA that made up the material.

In the source study's methods: Nucleated cell number was recorded as an estimate derived from reference gene primer amplification. Sequencing used immunoSEQ multiplex PCR; TCRdb keeps in-frame clones, though not all of them. Clone size and the V and J calls come from that table; the DNA yielded D and trimming. The table shows around 170,000 clones, with 86% occurring only once. This CDR3 region has 14 residues. Deletions cut 6 bases from V and 4 bases from J, with 16 bases between. Looked up from germline, CDR1 is SQVTM and CDR2 is ANQGSEA. This chain joins TRBV29-1 and TRBJ1-3; TRBD1 is a possible D gene (6 bases). The sequence derives from a woman aged 65 to 85 with acute or convalescent COVID-19. The sequenced sample consisted of peripheral blood. The CDR3 DNA is TGCAGCGTGGGACAAGGGGTTAACGGAAACACCATATATTTT. Translation gives CSVGQGVNGNTIYF.